This T cell receptor (beta chain) was sequenced for a study of T cell repertoires in cytomegalovirus infection. Study-level background: An indication of both CMV infection and matching HLA type came from public TCR beta signatures.

This clonotype came up a few times. The antigen remains unidentified. TCRdb itself ran the reads through MiXCR, one entry per CDR3 protein. The table lists a few hundred thousand distinct CDR3 sequences, 20% to 25% of them singletons. General study results and limits: CMV carriers having the relevant HLA were flagged by cumulative public TCR beta family frequency.

The sequences come from cultured PBMCs, collected from culture after CMV antigen stimulation. The sequence was collected from a human donor in good health (CMV status not recorded). Some clones in this sample may be carry-over from other donors' samples.

This CDR3 is CASRESGVDQPQHF. The CDR3, as DNA: TGTGCCAGCAGGGAAAGTGGGGTGGATCAGCCCCAGCATTTT. This chain connects TRBV28 to TRBJ1-5; D gene uncertain. The CDR3 runs 14 residues. V was pared by 6 bases and J by 5 bases, with 14 bases between. Germline-derived CDR1 and CDR2 are MDHEN and SYDVKM.